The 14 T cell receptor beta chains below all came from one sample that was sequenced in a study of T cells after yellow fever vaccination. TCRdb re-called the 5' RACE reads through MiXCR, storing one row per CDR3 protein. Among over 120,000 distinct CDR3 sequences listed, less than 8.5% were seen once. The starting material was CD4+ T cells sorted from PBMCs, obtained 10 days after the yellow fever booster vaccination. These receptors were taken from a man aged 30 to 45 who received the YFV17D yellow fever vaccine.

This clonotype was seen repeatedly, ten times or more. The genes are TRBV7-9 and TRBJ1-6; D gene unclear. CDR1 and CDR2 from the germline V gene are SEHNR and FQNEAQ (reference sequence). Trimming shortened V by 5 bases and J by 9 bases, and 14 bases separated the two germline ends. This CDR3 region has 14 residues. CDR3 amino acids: CASSQTGIVSPLHF. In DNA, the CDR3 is TGTGCCAGCAGCCAGACGGGGATAGTTTCACCCCTCCACTTT.

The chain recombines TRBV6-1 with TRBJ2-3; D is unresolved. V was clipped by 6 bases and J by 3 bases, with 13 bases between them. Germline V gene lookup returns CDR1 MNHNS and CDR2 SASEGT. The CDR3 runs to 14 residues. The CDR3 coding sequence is TGTGCCAGCAGCGTAGTTTCCAGGACAGATACGCAGTATTTT. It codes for CASSVVSRTDTQYF.

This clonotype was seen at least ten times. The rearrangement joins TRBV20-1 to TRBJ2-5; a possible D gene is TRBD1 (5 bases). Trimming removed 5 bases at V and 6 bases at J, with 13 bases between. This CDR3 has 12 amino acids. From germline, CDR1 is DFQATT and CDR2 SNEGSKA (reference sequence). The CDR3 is CSAVKQAQTQYF. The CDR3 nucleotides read TGCAGTGCTGTAAAACAGGCGCAGACCCAGTACTTC.

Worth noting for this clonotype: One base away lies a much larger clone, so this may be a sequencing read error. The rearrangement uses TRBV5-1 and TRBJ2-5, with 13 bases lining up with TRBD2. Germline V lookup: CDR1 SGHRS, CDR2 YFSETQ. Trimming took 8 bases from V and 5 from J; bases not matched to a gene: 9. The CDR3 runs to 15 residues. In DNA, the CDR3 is TGCGCCAGTAGAACTAGCGGGAGGGCCGATGAGACCCAGTACTTC. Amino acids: CASRTSGRADETQYF.

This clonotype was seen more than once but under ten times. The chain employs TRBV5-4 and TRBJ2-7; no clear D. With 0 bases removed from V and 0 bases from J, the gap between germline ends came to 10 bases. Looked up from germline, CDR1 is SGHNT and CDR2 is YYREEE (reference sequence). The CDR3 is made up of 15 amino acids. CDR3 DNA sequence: TGTGCCAGCAGCTTGGCCAGTGGGCTCTCCTACGAGCAGTACTTC. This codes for CASSLASGLSYEQYF.

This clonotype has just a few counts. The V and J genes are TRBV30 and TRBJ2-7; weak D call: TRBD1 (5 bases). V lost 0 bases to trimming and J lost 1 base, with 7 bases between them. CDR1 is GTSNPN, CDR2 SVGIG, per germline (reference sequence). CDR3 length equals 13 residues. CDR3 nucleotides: TGTGCCTGGAGTGTTCAGGGATCCTACGAGCAGTACTTC. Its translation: CAWSVQGSYEQYF.

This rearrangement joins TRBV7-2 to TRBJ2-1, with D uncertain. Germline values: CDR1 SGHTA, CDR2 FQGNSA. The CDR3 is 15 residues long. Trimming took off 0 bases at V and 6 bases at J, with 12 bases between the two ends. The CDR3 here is CASSLAGSRSNEQFF. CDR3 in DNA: TGTGCCAGCAGCTTAGCGGGCTCCCGATCCAATGAGCAGTTCTTC.

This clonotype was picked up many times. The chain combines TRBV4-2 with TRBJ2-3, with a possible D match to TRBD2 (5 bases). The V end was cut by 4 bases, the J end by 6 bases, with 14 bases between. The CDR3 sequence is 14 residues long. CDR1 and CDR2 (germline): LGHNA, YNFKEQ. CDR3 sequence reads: CASSRSDSADTQYF. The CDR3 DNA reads TGTGCCAGCAGCCGATCGGACTCCGCCGATACGCAGTATTTT.

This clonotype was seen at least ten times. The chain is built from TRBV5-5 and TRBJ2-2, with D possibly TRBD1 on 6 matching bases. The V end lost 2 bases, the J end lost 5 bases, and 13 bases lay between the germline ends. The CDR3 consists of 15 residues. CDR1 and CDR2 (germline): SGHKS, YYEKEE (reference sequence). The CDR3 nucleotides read TGTGCCAGCAGCTTTTCGGGACAACCGACCGGGGAGCTGTTTTTT. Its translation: CASSFSGQPTGELFF.

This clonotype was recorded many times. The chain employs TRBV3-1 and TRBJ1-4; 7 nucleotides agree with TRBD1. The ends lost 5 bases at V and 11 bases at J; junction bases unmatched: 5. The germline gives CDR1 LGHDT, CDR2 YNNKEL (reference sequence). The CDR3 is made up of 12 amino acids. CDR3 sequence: CASSSPGQKLFF. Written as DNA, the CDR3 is TGTGCCAGCAGCTCCCCGGGACAGAAACTGTTTTTT.

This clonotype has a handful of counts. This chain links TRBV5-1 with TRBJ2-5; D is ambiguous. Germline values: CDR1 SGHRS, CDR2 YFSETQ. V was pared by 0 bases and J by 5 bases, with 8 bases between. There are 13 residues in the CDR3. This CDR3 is CASSLEIVETQYF. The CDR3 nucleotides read TGCGCCAGCAGCTTGGAGATCGTGGAGACCCAGTACTTC.

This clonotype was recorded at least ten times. CDR3 residues: CSAPSQGASKTQYF. CDR3 nucleotides: TGCAGTGCTCCATCCCAGGGTGCTTCAAAGACCCAGTACTTC. This chain uses TRBV20-1 with TRBJ2-5; a possible D gene is TRBD1 (5 bases). CDR1 is DFQATT and CDR2 is SNEGSKA in the germline V gene (reference sequence). V shed 5 bases and J shed 6 bases, with 19 bases lying between them. The CDR3 contains 14 residues.

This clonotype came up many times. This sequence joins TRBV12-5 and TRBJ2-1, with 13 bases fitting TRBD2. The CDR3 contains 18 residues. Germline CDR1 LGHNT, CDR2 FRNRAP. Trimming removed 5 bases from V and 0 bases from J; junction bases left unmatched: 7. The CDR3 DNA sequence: TGTGCTAGTGGTAGACTAGCGGGAGGCCCAAGCTCCTACAATGAGCAGTTCTTC. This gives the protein CASGRLAGGPSSYNEQFF.

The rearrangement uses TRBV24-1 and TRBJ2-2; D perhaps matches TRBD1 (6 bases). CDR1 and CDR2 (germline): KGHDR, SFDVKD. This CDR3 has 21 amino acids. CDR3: CGAFDLTLSLVPGAVTGELFF. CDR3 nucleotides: TGTGGGGCCTTTGATTTGACGCTCTCCCTCGTCCCAGGGGCCGTCACCGGGGAGCTGTTTTTT.